This T cell receptor (beta chain) emerged from a study of cytomegalovirus exposure and HLA in healthy donors. General observations from the study: In an earlier analysis, in some 500 donors, most V segments appeared productive either ~87% or ~30% of the time.

V gave up 6 bases and J gave up 6 bases; unmatched junction bases: 7. CDR1 and CDR2 from the germline V gene are MNHEY and SVGAGI. CDR3 length: 14 amino acids. Both 60 Vbeta primers and 13 Jbeta primers went into the PCR. Produced via immunoSEQ multiplex PCR; TCRdb's table is partial and in-frame only. The table has about 150,000 clones, roughly 82% seen once. As for this clone: What it binds is not known.

This sequence joins TRBV6-5 and TRBJ1-3; 8 nucleotides line up with TRBD1. The source material was PBMCs. The TCR originated in a woman aged 45-65 years in good health and CMV-seropositive. CDR3 in DNA: TGTGCCAGCAGAGCCGGACAGGGTGCAAACACCATATATTTT. Translation: CASRAGQGANTIYF.